The 20 T cell receptor beta chains below were found in one sample sequenced in a study of shared clonotypes between healthy human individuals (TCRdb year 2020). Libraries were made using the immunoSEQ multiplex PCR assay. The table was pulled from immuneACCESS by TCRdb, which kept in-frame rearrangements only. Such tables lose some clones; where checked, under half of the loss comes from unresolved V genes, and the rest has no known cause. The sample table shows millions of clones, and around 93% are seen once. The ten largest clones take up over 1.5% of the sample. For the CD8 naive samples, CD45RO-negative cells were positively selected for CCR7, yielding a CD45RA+CCR7+ population from which TemRA cells were excluded. The sequencing input was naive CD8+ T cells from PBMCs. The sample's cell subset or site, from its label and the paper: CD45RA+CCR7+. These TCRs come from a man between 18 and 29 years old in good health. Some clones in this sample may be carry-over from other donors' samples.

The rearrangement joins TRBV14 to TRBJ2-7, with TRBD1 matching 7 bases. The CDR3 has 16 amino acids. The V segment lost 4 bases and the J segment 0 bases; nucleotides outside the gene matches: 9. Germline V CDR1 and CDR2: SGHDN, FVKESK. DNA of the CDR3: TGTGCCAGCAGCCGCTCAAACCGGGACAGCTCCTACGAGCAGTACTTC. It yields the protein CASSRSNRDSSYEQYF.

This chain uses TRBV10-3 with TRBJ1-5, with D possibly matching TRBD1 (6 bases). The V end was cut by 2 bases, the J end by 4 bases, with 12 bases between. The CDR3 runs to 15 residues. Germline-derived CDR1 and CDR2 are ENHRY and SYGVKD. DNA for the CDR3: TGTGCCATCAGTGAGGTCAGGGGTGGAAATCAGCCCCAGCATTTT. This encodes CAISEVRGGNQPQHF.

This clone was recorded once. CDR3 nucleotide sequence: TGTGCCAGCAGCGTAGTTAGCGGGAGTCAAGATACGCAGTATTTT. Its protein product is CASSVVSGSQDTQYF. The gene calls are TRBV9 and TRBJ2-3, with 9 bases lining up with TRBD2. Germline CDR1 and CDR2: SGDLS and YYNGEE. CDR3 length: 15 amino acids. Trimming took 0 bases from V and 5 from J; bases not matched to a gene: 4.

The rearrangement joins TRBV7-9 to TRBJ2-3; D perhaps matches TRBD2 (6 bases). The germline V and J ends were trimmed by 5 bases and 5 bases, with 8 bases remaining between them. The CDR3 consists of 12 residues. CDR1 and CDR2 (germline): SEHNR, FQNEAQ (reference sequence). CDR3 nucleotide sequence: TGTGCCAGCAGCCCGGAGGGAGATACGCAGTATTTT. This encodes CASSPEGDTQYF.

This chain links TRBV14 with TRBJ2-1; D might be TRBD2 (5 bases). V shed 5 bases and J shed 9 bases, with 14 bases lying between them. Germline V gene sequence: CDR1 SGHDN, CDR2 FVKESK. The length of the CDR3 is 13 residues. CDR3 sequence reads: CASSTIQAGEQFF. Written as DNA, the CDR3 is TGTGCCAGCAGCACGATTCAGGCGGGTGAGCAGTTCTTC.

The J gene is TRBJ2-7, the V gene TRBV27, with D perhaps matching TRBD2 (5 bases). The CDR3 is 15 amino acids. Germline loops: CDR1 MNHEY, CDR2 SMNVEV (reference sequence). The V gene lost 2 bases and the J gene lost 0 bases, with 11 bases spanning the gap. In DNA, the CDR3 is TGTGCCAGCAGTTTAACAGTACGGGGCTCCTACGAGCAGTACTTC. Amino acid sequence: CASSLTVRGSYEQYF.

The chain uses TRBV5-1 and TRBJ2-3; maybe TRBD2 (6 bases). The CDR3 sequence is 18 residues long. The germline gives CDR1 SGHRS, CDR2 YFSETQ. The V end was cut by 0 bases, the J end by 2 bases, with 19 bases between. In DNA, the CDR3 is TGCGCCAGCAGCTTGGGGAGTAGGAGCGGGTCCGTCACAGATACGCAGTATTTT. Residues: CASSLGSRSGSVTDTQYF. Looking up the rest from reference TRBV5-1 and TRBJ2-3 gives the full variable domain: KAGVTQTPRYLIKTRGQQVTLSCSPISGHRSVSWYQQTPGQGLQFLFEYFSETQRNKGNFPGRFSGRQFSNSRSEMNVSTLELGDSALYLCASSLGSRSGSVTDTQYFGPGTRLTVL.

The V gene is TRBV28, the J gene TRBJ2-7; weak D call: TRBD1 (5 bases). V shed 3 bases and J shed 4 bases, with 22 bases lying between them. Germline CDR1 and CDR2: MDHEN and SYDVKM. The CDR3 extends over 17 amino acids. This CDR3 is CASSFDREGVTGYEQYF. In nucleotides, the CDR3 is TGTGCCAGCAGTTTCGACCGAGAAGGGGTTACCGGTTACGAGCAGTACTTC.

This chain connects TRBV6-5 to TRBJ2-5; 8 bases map to TRBD2. Trimming at V came to 5 bases and at J to 4 bases, leaving 9 bases not matched to a gene. CDR3 length equals 15 residues. The V gene's germline CDR1 is MNHEY and CDR2 SVGAGI. CDR3 sequence (DNA): TGTGCCAGCAGTACAGCCTGGCTAGCGGGAGAGACCCAGTACTTC. The encoded protein is CASSTAWLAGETQYF.

The chain uses TRBV6-1 and TRBJ2-2; D is ambiguous. CDR1 and CDR2 from the germline V gene are MNHNS and SASEGT. The CDR3 consists of 11 residues. Trimming removed 3 bases at V and 6 bases at J, with 2 bases between. The CDR3 nucleotides are TGTGCCAGCAGTGACTCCGGGGAGCTGTTTTTT. This sequence encodes CASSDSGELFF.

The chain uses TRBV2 and TRBJ2-7, with D possibly TRBD2 on 5 matching bases. Trimming left V 4 bases short and J 6 bases short, with 10 bases between. Germline V CDR1 and CDR2: SNHLY, FYNNEI. This CDR3 contains 12 residues. The CDR3 protein is CASSGGLFEQYF. The CDR3 coding sequence is TGTGCCAGCAGTGGAGGGCTTTTCGAGCAGTACTTC. The complete variable domain, with remaining parts taken from reference TRBV2 and TRBJ2-7, reads EPEVTQTPSHQVTQMGQEVILRCVPISNHLYFYWYRQILGQKVEFLVSFYNNEISEKSEIFDDQFSVERPDGSNFTLKIRSTKLEDSAMYFCASSGGLFEQYFGPGTRLTVT.

This clone was recorded only once. This chain links TRBV10-3 with TRBJ1-2, with a possible D match to TRBD1 (6 bases). V lost 0 bases and J 8 bases, leaving 16 bases between the germline ends. The CDR3 length is 15 residues. Germline CDR1 ENHRY, CDR2 SYGVKD. The CDR3 is CAISESVRGVDGYTF. CDR3 bases: TGTGCCATCAGTGAGTCGGTTAGGGGGGTAGACGGCTACACCTTC.

The chain has TRBV10-3 and TRBJ2-1, with TRBD1 matching 7 bases. Germline V CDR1 and CDR2: ENHRY, SYGVKD. This CDR3 has 15 residues. The ends lost 0 bases at V and 8 bases at J; junction bases unmatched: 7. CDR3 protein: CAISESNRGRHEQFF. DNA of the CDR3: TGTGCCATCAGTGAGTCGAATAGGGGGCGGCATGAGCAGTTCTTC.

The rearrangement links TRBV27 to TRBJ2-5; TRBD2 agrees at 9 bases. The CDR3 loop spans 16 amino acids. V was clipped by 3 bases and J by 2 bases; unmatched bases: 7. The germline V gene encodes CDR1 MNHEY and CDR2 SMNVEV (reference sequence). CDR3 nucleotides: TGTGCCAGCAGTTTTGGGGCGGGAGGGCCGCAAGAGACCCAGTACTTC. Protein product: CASSFGAGGPQETQYF.

The V gene is TRBV28, the J gene TRBJ2-5; D is uncertain. The last part of the DNA fits TRBJ2-7 better; the J call may be wrong. This CDR3 region has 12 residues. Germline values: CDR1 MDHEN, CDR2 SYDVKM. The CDR3 nucleotides are TGTGCCAGCAGAAGGTCCTCCTACGAGCAGTACTTC. As protein: CASRRSSYEQYF.

V usage is TRBV27 and J usage is TRBJ2-7; D gene unclear. The CDR3 extends over 12 amino acids. V was pared by 6 bases and J by 0 bases, with 6 bases between. CDR1 is MNHEY, CDR2 SMNVEV, per germline (reference sequence). The CDR3, as DNA: TGTGCCAGCAGGTACTTCTCCTACGAGCAGTACTTC. Residues: CASRYFSYEQYF.

This chain's CDR3 is CASGGSPNEQFF. DNA for the CDR3: TGTGCCAGCGGCGGTAGTCCTAATGAGCAGTTCTTC. The rearrangement joins TRBV6-5 to TRBJ2-1; D unclear. There are 12 residues in the CDR3. Trimming took off 8 bases at V and 7 bases at J, with 12 bases between the two ends. Germline V gives CDR1 MNHEY, CDR2 SVGAGI.

The rearrangement links TRBV13 to TRBJ2-1, with TRBD2 identical over 13 bases. Losses at the gene ends were 1 base for V and 4 bases for J; bases not matched to a gene: 1. This CDR3 has 16 amino acids. Germline-derived CDR1 and CDR2 are PRHDT and FYEKMQ (reference sequence). CDR3 residues: CASSLEGLAGYNEQFF. The CDR3 nucleotides are TGTGCCAGCAGCTTAGAGGGACTAGCGGGATACAATGAGCAGTTCTTC.

This chain joins TRBV6-6 and TRBJ1-1; a possible D gene is TRBD1 (5 bases). V was pared by 2 bases and J by 11 bases, with 18 bases between. The CDR3 loop spans 14 amino acids. Germline CDR1 is MNHNY and CDR2 is SVGAGI (reference sequence). CDR3 sequence reads: CASSYRVAGVAAFF. CDR3 DNA: TGTGCCAGCAGTTACAGGGTCGCGGGGGTGGCGGCTTTCTTT.

The rearrangement uses TRBV5-1 and TRBJ2-7; weak D call: TRBD2 (5 bases). With 4 bases removed from V and 0 bases from J, the gap between germline ends came to 8 bases. CDR1 and CDR2 (germline): SGHRS, YFSETQ. This CDR3 has 13 residues. CDR3 nucleotide sequence: TGCGCCAGCAGCCCACGGGGCTCCTACGAGCAGTACTTC. It yields the protein CASSPRGSYEQYF.